This TCR beta chain was observed in a study of blood T cell repertoires in COVID-19. Germline values: CDR1 ENHRY, CDR2 SYGVKD. The V end was cut by 7 bases, the J end by 4 bases, with 16 bases between. CDR3 length: 15 amino acids. Sequenced by immunoSEQ multiplex PCR; TCRdb stores in-frame clones only, minus some. Of 97,000 or so clones in the sample, roughly 81% were seen once. The sequencing input was peripheral blood. The clonotype was recovered from a man in his forties with active or convalescent COVID-19. The chain couples TRBV10-3 to TRBJ2-2; D might be TRBD2 (6 bases). This chain's CDR3 is CAIMGTPQGTGELFF. DNA of the CDR3: TGTGCCATCATGGGGACTCCCCAGGGCACCGGGGAGCTGTTTTTT.